The 19 T cell receptor beta chains in this list originate from one sample, sequenced in a study of T cells expressing NK-cell markers. From the 5' RACE reads, TCRdb lists one entry per CDR3 protein and no DNA. The sample data list 150,000 to 200,000 distinct CDR3 sequences. Sample: blood T cells: a sorted CD56 or NKG2C T cell subset, CD4+ or CD8+ T cells, or bulk PBMC T cells (not recorded which). The source is a man between 18 and 69 years old in good health.

The genes are TRBV9 and TRBJ2-3. The CDR3 spans 15 residues. Germline V gene lookup returns CDR1 SGDLS and CDR2 YYNGEE. CDR3 residues: CASSADPTLTDTQYF.

The rearrangement joins TRBV4-1 to TRBJ1-1; TCRdb lists TRBD1, though no DNA is available to test this call. There are 17 residues in the CDR3. CDR1 is MGHRA and CDR2 is YSYEKL in the germline V gene. CDR3 amino acids: CASSQEPSRGAYTEAFF.

The CDR3 loop is CSARDVTGGYGYTF. The rearrangement joins TRBV20-1 to TRBJ1-2; TCRdb picks TRBD1, but there is no DNA to check that call. CDR1 DFQATT and CDR2 SNEGSKA come from the germline V gene (reference sequence). The CDR3 has 14 amino acids.

The chain is built from TRBV12-3 or TRBV12-4 and TRBJ2-1. The CDR3 consists of 16 residues. The CDR3 loop is CASSFSPGRSYNEQFF.

The chain uses TRBV5-5 and TRBJ1-4; TCRdb calls TRBD1, which cannot be checked without DNA. Germline V CDR1 and CDR2: SGHKS, YYEKEE (reference sequence). The CDR3 totals 14 residues. The CDR3 sequence: CASSPGRGREKLFF.

The chain couples TRBV29-1 to TRBJ2-7; as DNA is missing, the TRBD2 call by TCRdb cannot be tested. The CDR3 is made up of 12 amino acids. Germline loops: CDR1 SQVTM, CDR2 ANQGSEA. The CDR3 sequence: CSSWDSSGEQYF.

This chain links TRBV7-2 with TRBJ2-3; without DNA, the TCRdb call of TRBD2 cannot be checked. The CDR3 is 17 amino acids. The germline V gene encodes CDR1 SGHTA and CDR2 FQGNSA. The CDR3 loop is CASSPKGLAKTTDTQYF.

This chain's CDR3 is CASSYSAGWDIQYF. The V and J genes are TRBV6-5 and TRBJ2-4. The V gene's germline CDR1 is MNHEY and CDR2 SVGAGI. This CDR3 contains 14 residues.

The rearrangement joins TRBV29-1 to TRBJ2-3; TCRdb picks TRBD1, but there is no DNA to check that call. The CDR3 has 11 residues. The germline V gene encodes CDR1 SQVTM and CDR2 ANQGSEA. CDR3 sequence: CSVSGTDTQYF.

V usage is TRBV6-4 and J usage is TRBJ2-3; the D gene TCRdb calls, TRBD2, cannot be checked with no DNA. Germline loops: CDR1 MRHNA, CDR2 SNTAGT. This CDR3 has 15 residues. The chain's CDR3 is CASRIGARWEDTQYF.

The chain combines TRBV11-3 with TRBJ2-1; TCRdb lists TRBD2, though no DNA is available to test this call. Germline loops: CDR1 SGHNT, CDR2 YENEEA. CDR3 length: 16 amino acids. The CDR3 loop is CASSLRAGSSYNEQFF. The full variable domain, rest sourced from reference TRBV11-3 and TRBJ2-1, is EAGVVQSPRYKIIEKKQPVAFWCNPISGHNTLYWYLQNLGQGPELLIRYENEEAVDDSQLPKDRFSAERLKGVDSTLKIQPAELGDSAVYLCASSLRAGSSYNEQFFGPGTRLTVL.

This rearrangement joins TRBV25-1 to TRBJ1-6; the TCRdb call, TRBD1, lacks DNA for checking. This CDR3 comprises 16 residues. Germline assignment: CDR1 MGHDK and CDR2 SYGVNS. This CDR3 is CASEGPGVSYNSPLHF.

The V gene is TRBV10-3, the J gene TRBJ2-6; TCRdb names TRBD1, which stays unverified in the absence of DNA. The germline gives CDR1 ENHRY, CDR2 SYGVKD. The CDR3 runs to 19 residues. This CDR3 is CAISEPRDRGVGGANVLTF.

The rearrangement joins TRBV20-1 to TRBJ1-4. In germline, CDR1 is DFQATT, CDR2 SNEGSKA (reference sequence). This CDR3 has 15 amino acids. Here the CDR3 reads CSARDGEGIGEKLFF.

This chain joins TRBV6-2 or TRBV6-3 and TRBJ2-3; checking the TCRdb D call of TRBD1 is not possible without DNA. There are 14 residues in the CDR3. Germline-derived CDR1 and CDR2 are MNHEY and SVGEGT. CDR3 protein: CASWTQVPPNTQYF.

The J gene is TRBJ2-1, the V gene TRBV2; TCRdb outputs TRBD2, but without DNA this stays unchecked. Germline V CDR1 and CDR2: SNHLY, FYNNEI. The CDR3 contains 18 residues. CDR3 region: CASVRGTSGGYSYNEQFF.

The rearrangement uses TRBV12-3 or TRBV12-4 and TRBJ1-1. The CDR3 consists of 12 residues. CDR3 sequence: CASSSREHEAFF.

The chain recombines TRBV2 with TRBJ2-7; TCRdb indicates TRBD1, and absent DNA this call remains unverified. Germline lookup yields CDR1 SNHLY and CDR2 FYNNEI. The CDR3 is 16 amino acids. CDR3 loop: CASSEEGAGAPYEQYF.

This chain connects TRBV7-2 to TRBJ2-3; no DNA is available, so the TRBD1 call from TCRdb remains unchecked. The CDR3 runs 13 residues. Looked up from germline, CDR1 is SGHTA and CDR2 is FQGNSA. The CDR3 reads CAGRTGEGGAQYF.